Reported below is one TCR beta chain. Methods used by the authors: It was from reference gene primer amplification that nucleated cell counts were estimated. Assay used: immunoSEQ multiplex PCR; TCRdb lists only in-frame clones, some missing. The V and J calls and clone size were taken over from that table, and D and trimming were inferred from the DNA. Of about 170,000 clones listed, over 70% are singletons. This entry is derived from a study of blood T cell repertoires in COVID-19. This clonotype was obtained from a woman older than 75 with active or convalescent COVID-19. Sequencing was carried out using peripheral blood.

CDR3 bases: TGCGCCAGCAGCCAAGCGGGGGGGACCTTTCCCGAGACCCAGTACTTC. Its protein is CASSQAGGTFPETQYF. V usage is TRBV4-3 and J usage is TRBJ2-5; 8 nucleotides line up with TRBD2. Germline lookup yields CDR1 LGHNA and CDR2 YSLEER. This CDR3 is 16 amino acids long. Trimming at V came to 1 base and at J to 5 bases, leaving 9 bases not matched to a gene.